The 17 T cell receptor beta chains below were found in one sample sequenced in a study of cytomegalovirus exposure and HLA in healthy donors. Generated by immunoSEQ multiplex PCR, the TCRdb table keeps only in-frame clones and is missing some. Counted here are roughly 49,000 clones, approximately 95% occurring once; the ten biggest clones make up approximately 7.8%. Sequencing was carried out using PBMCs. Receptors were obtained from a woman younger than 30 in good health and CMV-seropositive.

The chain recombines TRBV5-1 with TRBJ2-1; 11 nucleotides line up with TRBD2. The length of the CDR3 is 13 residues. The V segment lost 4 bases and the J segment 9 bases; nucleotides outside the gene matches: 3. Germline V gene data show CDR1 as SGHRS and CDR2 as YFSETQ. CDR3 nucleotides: TGCGCCAGCAGCGAGGGACTAGCGGTTGAGCAGTTCTTC. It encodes CASSEGLAVEQFF.

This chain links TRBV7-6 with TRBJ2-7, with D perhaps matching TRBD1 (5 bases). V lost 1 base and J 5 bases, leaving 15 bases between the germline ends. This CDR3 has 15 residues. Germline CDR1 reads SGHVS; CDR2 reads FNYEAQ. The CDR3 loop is CASSLVGSSGNEQYF. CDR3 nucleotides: TGTGCCAGCAGCTTAGTCGGGTCGTCAGGGAACGAGCAGTACTTC.

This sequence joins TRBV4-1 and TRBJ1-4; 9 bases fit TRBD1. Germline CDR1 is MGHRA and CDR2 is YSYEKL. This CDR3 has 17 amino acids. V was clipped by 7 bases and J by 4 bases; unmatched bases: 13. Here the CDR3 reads CASKPIQQGAVNEKLFF. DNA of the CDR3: TGCGCCAGCAAACCGATTCAACAGGGGGCCGTTAATGAAAAACTGTTTTTT.

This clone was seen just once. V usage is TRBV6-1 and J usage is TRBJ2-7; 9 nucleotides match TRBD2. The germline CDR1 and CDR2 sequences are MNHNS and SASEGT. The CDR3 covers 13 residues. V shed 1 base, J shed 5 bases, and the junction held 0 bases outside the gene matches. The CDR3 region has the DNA TGTGCCAGCAGTGAAGTAGCGGGAGACGAGCAGTACTTC. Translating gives CASSEVAGDEQYF.

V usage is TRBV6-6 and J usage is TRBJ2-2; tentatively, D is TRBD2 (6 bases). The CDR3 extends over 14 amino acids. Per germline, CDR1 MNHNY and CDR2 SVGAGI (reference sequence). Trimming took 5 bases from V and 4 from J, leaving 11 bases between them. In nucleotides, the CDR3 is TGTGCCAGCAGTGGAGGGCCTGTCACCGGGGAGCTGTTTTTT. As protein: CASSGGPVTGELFF.

CDR3 sequence reads: CASSLAGDRYGYTF. The CDR3 nucleotides are TGTGCCAGCAGCTTGGCAGGGGATCGCTATGGCTACACCTTC. The chain combines TRBV7-2 with TRBJ1-2, with a possible D match to TRBD1 (6 bases). The germline V gene encodes CDR1 SGHTA and CDR2 FQGNSA. V dropped 3 bases and J dropped 4 bases, with 12 bases sitting between them. The CDR3 contains 14 residues.

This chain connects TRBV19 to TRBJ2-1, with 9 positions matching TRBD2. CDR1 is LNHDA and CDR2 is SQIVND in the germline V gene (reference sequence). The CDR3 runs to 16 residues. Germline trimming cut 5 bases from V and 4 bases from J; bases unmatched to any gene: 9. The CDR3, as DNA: TGTGCCAGTAGTTTGGGGGCGGGAGGGCCATACAATGAGCAGTTCTTC. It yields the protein CASSLGAGGPYNEQFF.

DNA of the CDR3: TGCGCCAGCAGTTACCGCACTCAAGAGACCCAGTACTTC. Its translation: CASSYRTQETQYF. The gene calls are TRBV5-1 and TRBJ2-5; D not certain. Trimming took off 5 bases at V and 2 bases at J, with 10 bases between the two ends. The germline gives CDR1 SGHRS, CDR2 YFSETQ. This CDR3 is built from 13 residues.

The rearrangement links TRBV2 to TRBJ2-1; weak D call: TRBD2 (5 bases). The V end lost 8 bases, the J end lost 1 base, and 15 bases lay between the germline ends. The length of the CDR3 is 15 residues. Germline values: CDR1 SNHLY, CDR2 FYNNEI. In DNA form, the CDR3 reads TGTGCCAGCCGAATAGCGTTGGTTTCCTACAATGAGCAGTTCTTC. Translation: CASRIALVSYNEQFF.

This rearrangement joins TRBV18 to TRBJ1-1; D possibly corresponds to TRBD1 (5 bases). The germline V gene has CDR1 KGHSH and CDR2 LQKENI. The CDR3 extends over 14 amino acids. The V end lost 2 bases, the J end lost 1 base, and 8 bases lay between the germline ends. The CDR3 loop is CASSPKDTNTEAFF. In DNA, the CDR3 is TGTGCCAGCTCACCAAAGGACACGAACACTGAAGCTTTCTTT.

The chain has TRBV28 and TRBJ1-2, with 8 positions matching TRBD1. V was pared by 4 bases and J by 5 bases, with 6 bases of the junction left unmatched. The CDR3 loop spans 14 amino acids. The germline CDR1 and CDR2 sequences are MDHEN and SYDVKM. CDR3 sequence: CASSSSGQGYGYTF. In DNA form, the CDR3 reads TGTGCCAGCAGTTCCTCAGGACAGGGTTATGGCTACACCTTC.

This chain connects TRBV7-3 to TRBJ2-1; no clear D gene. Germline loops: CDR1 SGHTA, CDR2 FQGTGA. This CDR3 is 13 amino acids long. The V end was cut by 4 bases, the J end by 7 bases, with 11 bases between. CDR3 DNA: TGTGCCAGCAGCTACCCTGGTCTAAATGAGCAGTTCTTC. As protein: CASSYPGLNEQFF.

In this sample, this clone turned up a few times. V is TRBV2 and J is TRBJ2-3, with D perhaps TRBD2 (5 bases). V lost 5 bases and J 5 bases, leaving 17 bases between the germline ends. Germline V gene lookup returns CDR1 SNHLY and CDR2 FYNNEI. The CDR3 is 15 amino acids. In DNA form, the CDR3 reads TGTGCCAGCAGTAACGCCCGGGATCCCCTAGATACGCAGTATTTT. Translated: CASSNARDPLDTQYF.

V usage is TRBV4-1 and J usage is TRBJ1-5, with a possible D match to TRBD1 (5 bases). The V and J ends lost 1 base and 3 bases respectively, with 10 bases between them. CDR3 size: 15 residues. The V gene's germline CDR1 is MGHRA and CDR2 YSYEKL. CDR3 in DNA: TGCGCCAGCAGCCAAGTGGACATCCACAATCAGCCCCAGCATTTT. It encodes CASSQVDIHNQPQHF.

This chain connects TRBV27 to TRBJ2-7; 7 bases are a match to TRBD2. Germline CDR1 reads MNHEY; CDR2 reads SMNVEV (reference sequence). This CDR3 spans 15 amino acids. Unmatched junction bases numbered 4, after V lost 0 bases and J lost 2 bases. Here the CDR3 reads CASSLSRTRAYEQYF. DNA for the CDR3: TGTGCCAGCAGTTTATCTCGGACTAGGGCCTACGAGCAGTACTTC.

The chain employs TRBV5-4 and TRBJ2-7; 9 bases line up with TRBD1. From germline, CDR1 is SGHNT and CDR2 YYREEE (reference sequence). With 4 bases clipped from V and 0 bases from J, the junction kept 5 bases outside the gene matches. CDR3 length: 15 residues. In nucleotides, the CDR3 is TGTGCCAGCAGCCCGGGACAGGGTTTCTCCTACGAGCAGTACTTC. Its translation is CASSPGQGFSYEQYF.

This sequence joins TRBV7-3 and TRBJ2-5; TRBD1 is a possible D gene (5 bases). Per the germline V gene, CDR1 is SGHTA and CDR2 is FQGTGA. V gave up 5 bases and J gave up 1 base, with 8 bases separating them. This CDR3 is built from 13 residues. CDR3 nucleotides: TGTGCCAGCAGCCGGACACCCCAAGAGACCCAGTACTTC. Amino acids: CASSRTPQETQYF.